This T cell receptor beta chain was sequenced for a study of Graves' ophthalmopathy and Graves' hyperthyroidism. Findings and caveats of the study: Among thyroid clonotypes expanded above 0.001 frequency, most also appeared in blood. This model predicted ophthalmopathy progression (sensitivity around 71%, specificity about 72%).

Certain patients were not enrolled. These were patients with other autoimmune diseases, uncontrolled infections, pregnancy or lactation. Diagnosis was based on clinical symptoms, serum thyroxine, TRAb, thyroid ultrasound and orbital computed tomography. Amplification from RNA transcripts yielded the TCR beta CDR3 regions. First-round RT-PCR with HTBI primers preceded a second-round multiplex PCR. TCRdb reprocessed the multiplex PCR reads with MiXCR, giving one entry per CDR3 protein. The data contain roughly 160,000 distinct CDR3 sequences, roughly two fifths of them singletons. This clonotype has a count of ten or more. The antigen remains unidentified. Sequencing was carried out using peripheral blood. This TCR was recovered from a woman between 40 and 55 years old with Graves' ophthalmopathy.

The CDR3 nucleotides read TGCAGTGCTAGAGATTGGCGGGAGGCCCCCTACGAGCAGTACTTC. Amino acids: CSARDWREAPYEQYF. J is TRBJ2-7 and V is TRBV20-1, with TRBD2 identical over 8 bases. CDR1 is DFQATT and CDR2 is SNEGSKA in the germline V gene (reference sequence). The V and J ends lost 0 bases and 2 bases, in that order; junction bases with no gene match: 6. The CDR3 is 15 amino acids.